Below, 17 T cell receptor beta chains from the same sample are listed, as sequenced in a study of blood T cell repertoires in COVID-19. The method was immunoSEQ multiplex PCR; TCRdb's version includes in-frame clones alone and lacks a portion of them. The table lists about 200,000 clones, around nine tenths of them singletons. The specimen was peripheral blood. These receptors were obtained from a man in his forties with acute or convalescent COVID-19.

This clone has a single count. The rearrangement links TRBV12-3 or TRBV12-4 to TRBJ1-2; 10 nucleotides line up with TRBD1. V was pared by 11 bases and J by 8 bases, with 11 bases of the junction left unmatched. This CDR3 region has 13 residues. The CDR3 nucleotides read TGTGCCGTTAGGACAGGGGGGATTGGGGGCTACACCTTC. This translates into CAVRTGGIGGYTF.

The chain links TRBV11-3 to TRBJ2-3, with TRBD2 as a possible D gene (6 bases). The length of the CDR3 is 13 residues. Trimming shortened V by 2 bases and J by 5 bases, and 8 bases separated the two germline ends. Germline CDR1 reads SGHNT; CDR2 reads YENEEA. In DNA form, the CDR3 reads TGTGCCAGCAGCTTAATGGGACTAGATACGCAGTATTTT. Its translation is CASSLMGLDTQYF.

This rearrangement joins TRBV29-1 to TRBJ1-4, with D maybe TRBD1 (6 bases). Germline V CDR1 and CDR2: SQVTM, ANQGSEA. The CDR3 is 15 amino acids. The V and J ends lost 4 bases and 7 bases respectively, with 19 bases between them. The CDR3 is CSVVRGGASGEKLFF. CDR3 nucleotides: TGCAGCGTTGTGCGGGGGGGGGCTAGTGGTGAAAAACTGTTTTTT.

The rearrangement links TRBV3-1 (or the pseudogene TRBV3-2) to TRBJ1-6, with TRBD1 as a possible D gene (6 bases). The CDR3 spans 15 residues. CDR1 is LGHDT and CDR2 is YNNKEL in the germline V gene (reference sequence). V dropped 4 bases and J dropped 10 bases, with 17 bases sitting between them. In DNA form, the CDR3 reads TGTGCCAGCAGCCCCTCAACAGGGTTAGGATCACCCCTCCACTTT. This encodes CASSPSTGLGSPLHF.

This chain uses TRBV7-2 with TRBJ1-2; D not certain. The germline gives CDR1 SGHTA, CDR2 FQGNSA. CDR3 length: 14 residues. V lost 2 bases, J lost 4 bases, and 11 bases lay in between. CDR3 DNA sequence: TGTGCCAGCAGCTTAATGAGGGAGGCCTATGGCTACACCTTC. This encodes CASSLMREAYGYTF.

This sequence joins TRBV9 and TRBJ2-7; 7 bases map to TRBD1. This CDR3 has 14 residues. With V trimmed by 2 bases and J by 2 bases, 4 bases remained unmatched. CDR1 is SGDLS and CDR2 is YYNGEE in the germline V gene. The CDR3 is CASSVSGQPYEQYF. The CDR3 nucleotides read TGTGCCAGCAGCGTTTCGGGACAGCCCTACGAGCAGTACTTC.

CDR3 loop: CASSESLGQGADTQYF. CDR3 in DNA: TGCGCCAGCAGTGAGTCCCTGGGACAGGGCGCAGATACGCAGTATTTT. The rearrangement links TRBV10-1 to TRBJ2-3; TRBD1 agrees at 9 bases. The CDR3 has 16 amino acids. The V segment lost 0 bases and the J segment 4 bases; nucleotides outside the gene matches: 5. Germline loops: CDR1 WNHNN, CDR2 SYGVQD (reference sequence).

The CDR3 region is CASSFFRNTEAFF. Written as DNA, the CDR3 is TGTGCCAGCAGTTTTTTCAGGAACACTGAAGCTTTCTTT. V usage is TRBV27 and J usage is TRBJ1-1; D is undetermined. The CDR3 is made up of 13 amino acids. The germline V gene encodes CDR1 MNHEY and CDR2 SMNVEV (reference sequence). Trimming stripped 3 bases from V and 1 base from J, with 6 bases between.

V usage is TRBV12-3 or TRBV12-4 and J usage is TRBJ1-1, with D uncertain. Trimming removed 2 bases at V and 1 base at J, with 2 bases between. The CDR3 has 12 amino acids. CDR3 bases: TGTGCCAGCAGTTTACGGAACACTGAAGCTTTCTTT. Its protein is CASSLRNTEAFF.

The CDR3 region is CASRIGVSSYEKLFF. CDR3 nucleotide sequence: TGTGCCAGTAGAATTGGTGTGTCATCCTACGAAAAACTGTTTTTT. This chain links TRBV19 with TRBJ1-4, with D unclear. The V gene's germline CDR1 is LNHDA and CDR2 SQIVND (reference sequence). There are 15 residues in the CDR3. V gave up 6 bases and J gave up 8 bases, with 19 bases separating them. The whole variable domain, filled in from reference TRBV19 and TRBJ1-4, reads DGGITQSPKYLFRKEGQNVTLSCEQNLNHDAMYWYRQDPGQGLRLIYYSQIVNDFQKGDIAEGYSVSREKKESFPLTVTSAQKNPTAFYLCASRIGVSSYEKLFFGSGTQLSVL.

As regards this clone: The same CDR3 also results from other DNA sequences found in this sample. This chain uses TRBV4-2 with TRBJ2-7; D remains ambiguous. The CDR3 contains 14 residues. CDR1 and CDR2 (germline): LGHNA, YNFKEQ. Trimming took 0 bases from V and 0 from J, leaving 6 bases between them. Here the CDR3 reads CASSQDPSSYEQYF. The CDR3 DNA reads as TGTGCCAGCAGCCAAGATCCCAGCTCCTACGAGCAGTACTTC.

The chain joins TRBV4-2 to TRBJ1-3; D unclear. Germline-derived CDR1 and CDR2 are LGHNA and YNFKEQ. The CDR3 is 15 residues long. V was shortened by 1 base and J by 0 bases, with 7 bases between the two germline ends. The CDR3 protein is CASSQGADSGNTIYF. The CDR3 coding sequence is TGTGCCAGCAGCCAAGGCGCTGACTCTGGAAACACCATATATTTT.

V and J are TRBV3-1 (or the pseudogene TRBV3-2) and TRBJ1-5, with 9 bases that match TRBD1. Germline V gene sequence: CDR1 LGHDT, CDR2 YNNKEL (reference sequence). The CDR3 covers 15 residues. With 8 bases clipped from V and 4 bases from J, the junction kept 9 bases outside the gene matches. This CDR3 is CASGLQGASNQPQHF. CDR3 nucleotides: TGTGCCAGCGGATTACAGGGGGCGAGTAATCAGCCCCAGCATTTT.

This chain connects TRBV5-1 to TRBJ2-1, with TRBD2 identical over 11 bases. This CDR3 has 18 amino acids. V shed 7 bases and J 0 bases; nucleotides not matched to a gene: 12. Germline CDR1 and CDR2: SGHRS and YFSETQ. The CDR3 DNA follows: TGCGCCAGCCAGGGGACTAGCGGAGGCCATAGCTCCTACAATGAGCAGTTCTTC. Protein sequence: CASQGTSGGHSSYNEQFF.

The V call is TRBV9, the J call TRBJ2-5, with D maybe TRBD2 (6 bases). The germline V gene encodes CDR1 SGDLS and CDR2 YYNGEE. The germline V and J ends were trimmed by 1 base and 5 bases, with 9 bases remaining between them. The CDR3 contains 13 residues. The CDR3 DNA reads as TGTGCCAGCAGCGTAACTAGCCTTGAGACCCAGTACTTC. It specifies CASSVTSLETQYF.

The CDR3 DNA reads as TGTGCCAGCAGCTTAGCCGGGAGCGAGCAGTACTTC. Protein product: CASSLAGSEQYF. The chain uses TRBV7-9 and TRBJ2-7, with D possibly being TRBD2 (6 bases). The CDR3 sequence is 12 residues long. Trimming left V 0 bases short and J 6 bases short, with 6 bases between. CDR1 SEHNR and CDR2 FQNEAQ come from the germline V gene (reference sequence).

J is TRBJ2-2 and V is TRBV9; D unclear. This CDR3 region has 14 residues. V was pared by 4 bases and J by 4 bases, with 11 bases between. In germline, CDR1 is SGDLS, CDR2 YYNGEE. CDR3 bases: TGTGCCAGCAGCCTTACTACCCCCACCGGGGAGCTGTTTTTT. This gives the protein CASSLTTPTGELFF.